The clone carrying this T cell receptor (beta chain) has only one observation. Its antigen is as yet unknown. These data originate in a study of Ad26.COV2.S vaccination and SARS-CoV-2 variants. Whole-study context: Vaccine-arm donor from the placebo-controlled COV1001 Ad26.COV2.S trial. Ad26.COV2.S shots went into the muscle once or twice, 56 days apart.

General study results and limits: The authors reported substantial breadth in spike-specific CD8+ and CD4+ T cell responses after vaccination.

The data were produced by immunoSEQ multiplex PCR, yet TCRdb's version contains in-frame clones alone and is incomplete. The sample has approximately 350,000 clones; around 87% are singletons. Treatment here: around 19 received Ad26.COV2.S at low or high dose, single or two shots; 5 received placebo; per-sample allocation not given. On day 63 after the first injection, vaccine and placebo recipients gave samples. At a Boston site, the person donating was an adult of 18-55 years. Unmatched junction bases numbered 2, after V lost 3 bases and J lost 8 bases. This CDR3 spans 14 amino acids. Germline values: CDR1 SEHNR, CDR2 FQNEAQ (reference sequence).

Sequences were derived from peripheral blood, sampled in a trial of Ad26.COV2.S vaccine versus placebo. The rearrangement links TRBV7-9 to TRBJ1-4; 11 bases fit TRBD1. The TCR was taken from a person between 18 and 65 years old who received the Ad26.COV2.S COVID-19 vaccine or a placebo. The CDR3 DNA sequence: TGTGCCAGCAGCTTTGGGACAGGGGGGGAAAAACTGTTTTTT. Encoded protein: CASSFGTGGEKLFF.